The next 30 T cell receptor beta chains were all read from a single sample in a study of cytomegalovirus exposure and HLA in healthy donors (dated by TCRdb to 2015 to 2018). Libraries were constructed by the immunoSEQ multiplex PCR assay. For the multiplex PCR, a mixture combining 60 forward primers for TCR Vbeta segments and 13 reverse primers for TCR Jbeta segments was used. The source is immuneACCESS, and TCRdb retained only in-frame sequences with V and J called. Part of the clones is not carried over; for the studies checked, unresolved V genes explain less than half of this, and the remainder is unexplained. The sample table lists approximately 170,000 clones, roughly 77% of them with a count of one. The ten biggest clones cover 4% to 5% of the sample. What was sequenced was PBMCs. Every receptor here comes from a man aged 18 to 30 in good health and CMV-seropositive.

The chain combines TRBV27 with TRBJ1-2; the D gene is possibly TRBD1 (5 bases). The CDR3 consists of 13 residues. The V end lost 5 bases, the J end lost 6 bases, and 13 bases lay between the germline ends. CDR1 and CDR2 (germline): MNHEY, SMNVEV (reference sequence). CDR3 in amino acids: CASSRLQGDGYTF. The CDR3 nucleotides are TGTGCCAGCAGTCGCCTCCAGGGTGATGGCTACACCTTC.

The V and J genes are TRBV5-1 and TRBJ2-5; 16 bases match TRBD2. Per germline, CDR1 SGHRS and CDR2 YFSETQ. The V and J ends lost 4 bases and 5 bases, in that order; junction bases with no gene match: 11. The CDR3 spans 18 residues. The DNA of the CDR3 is TGCGCCAGCAGCGTCGCCGGGACTAGCGGGGGGGCGGTCGAGACCCAGTACTTC. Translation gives CASSVAGTSGGAVETQYF.

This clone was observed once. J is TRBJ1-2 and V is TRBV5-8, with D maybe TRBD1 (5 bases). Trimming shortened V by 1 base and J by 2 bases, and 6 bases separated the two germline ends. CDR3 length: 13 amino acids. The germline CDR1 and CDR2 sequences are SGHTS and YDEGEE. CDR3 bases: TGTGCCAGCAGCTTGCGGGGGAACTATGGCTACACCTTC. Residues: CASSLRGNYGYTF.

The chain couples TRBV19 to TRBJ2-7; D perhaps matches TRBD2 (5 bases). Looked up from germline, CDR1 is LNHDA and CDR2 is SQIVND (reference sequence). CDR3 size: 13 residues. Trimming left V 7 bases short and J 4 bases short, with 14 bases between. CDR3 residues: CASNPAEGYEQYV. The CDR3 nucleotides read TGTGCCAGTAATCCAGCGGAAGGGTACGAGCAGTACGTC.

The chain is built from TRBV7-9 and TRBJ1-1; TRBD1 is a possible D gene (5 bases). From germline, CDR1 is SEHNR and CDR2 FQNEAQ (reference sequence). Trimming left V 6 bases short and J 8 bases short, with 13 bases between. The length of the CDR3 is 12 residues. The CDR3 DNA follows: TGTGCCAGCAGGGATACAGGACCCGAAGCTTTCTTT. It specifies CASRDTGPEAFF.

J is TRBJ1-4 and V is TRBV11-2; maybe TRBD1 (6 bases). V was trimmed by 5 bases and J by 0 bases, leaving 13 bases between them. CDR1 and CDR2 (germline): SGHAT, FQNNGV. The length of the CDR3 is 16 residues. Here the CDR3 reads CASSPRGAATNEKLFF. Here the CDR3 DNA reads TGTGCCAGCAGCCCCCGGGGGGCAGCAACTAATGAAAAACTGTTTTTT.

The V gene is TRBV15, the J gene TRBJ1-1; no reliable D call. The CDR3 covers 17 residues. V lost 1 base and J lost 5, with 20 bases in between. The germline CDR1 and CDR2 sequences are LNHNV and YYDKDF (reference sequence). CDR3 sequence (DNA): TGTGCCACCAGCAGAGTGGTTCTTCCGCGGTTAGAGACTGAAGCTTTCTTT. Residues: CATSRVVLPRLETEAFF.

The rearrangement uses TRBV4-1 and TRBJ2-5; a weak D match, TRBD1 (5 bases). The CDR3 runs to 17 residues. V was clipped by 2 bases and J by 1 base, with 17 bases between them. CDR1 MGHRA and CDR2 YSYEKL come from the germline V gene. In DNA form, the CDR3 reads TGCGCCAGCAGCCAACCAGGGTTGGTTCGGACCCAAGAGACCCAGTACTTC. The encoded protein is CASSQPGLVRTQETQYF.

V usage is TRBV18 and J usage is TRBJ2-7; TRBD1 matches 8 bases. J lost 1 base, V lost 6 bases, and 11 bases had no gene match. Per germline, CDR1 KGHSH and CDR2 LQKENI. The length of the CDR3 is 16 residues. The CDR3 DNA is TGTGCCAGCTCGCCTGCCGGGACAGGCTTTTCCTACGAGCAGTACGTC. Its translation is CASSPAGTGFSYEQYV.

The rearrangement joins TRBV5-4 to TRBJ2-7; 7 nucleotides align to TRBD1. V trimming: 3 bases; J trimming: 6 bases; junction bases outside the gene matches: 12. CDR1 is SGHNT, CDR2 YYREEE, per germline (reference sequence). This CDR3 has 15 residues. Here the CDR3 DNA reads TGTGCCAGCAGCTCCACAGGGGAAACAATAAGCGAGCAGTACGTC. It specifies CASSSTGETISEQYV.

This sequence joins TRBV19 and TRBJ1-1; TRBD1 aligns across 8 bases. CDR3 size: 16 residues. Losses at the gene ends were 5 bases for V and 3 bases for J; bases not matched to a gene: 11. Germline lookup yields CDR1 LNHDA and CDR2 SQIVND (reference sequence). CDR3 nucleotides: TGTGCCAGTAGTCCGACAGGGGCGTACAGGGACACTGAAGCTTTCTTT. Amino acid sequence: CASSPTGAYRDTEAFF.

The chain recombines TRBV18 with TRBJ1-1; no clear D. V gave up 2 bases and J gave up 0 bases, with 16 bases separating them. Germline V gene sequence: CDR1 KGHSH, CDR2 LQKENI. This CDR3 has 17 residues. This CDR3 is CASSPSSGSNMNTEAFF. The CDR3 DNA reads TGTGCCAGCTCACCATCATCCGGGAGCAATATGAACACTGAAGCTTTCTTT. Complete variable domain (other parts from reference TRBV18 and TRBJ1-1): NAGVMQNPRHLVRRRGQEARLRCSPMKGHSHVYWYRQLPEEGLKFMVYLQKENIIDESGMPKERFSAEFPKEGPSILRIQQVVRGDSAAYFCASSPSSGSNMNTEAFFGQGTRLTVV.

CDR3 sequence (DNA): TGCGCCAGCGGCCAAGGCGGGAGCGGCACCGGGGAGCTGTTTTTT. This sequence encodes CASGQGGSGTGELFF. This chain joins TRBV5-1 and TRBJ2-2, with 7 positions matching TRBD2. Germline V gene lookup returns CDR1 SGHRS and CDR2 YFSETQ. The length of the CDR3 is 15 residues. The J segment lost 4 bases and the V segment lost 7 bases, leaving 10 bases of the junction unmatched.

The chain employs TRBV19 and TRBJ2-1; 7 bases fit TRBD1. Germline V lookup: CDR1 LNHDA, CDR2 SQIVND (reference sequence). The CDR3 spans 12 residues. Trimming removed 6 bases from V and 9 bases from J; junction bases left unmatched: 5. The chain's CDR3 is CASSPTGFEQFF. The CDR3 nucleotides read TGTGCCAGTAGCCCGACAGGGTTTGAGCAGTTCTTC.

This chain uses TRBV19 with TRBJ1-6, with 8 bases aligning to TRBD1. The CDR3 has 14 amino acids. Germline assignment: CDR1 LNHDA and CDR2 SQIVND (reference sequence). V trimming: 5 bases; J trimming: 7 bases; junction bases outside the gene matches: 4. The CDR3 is CASSPDRVNSPLHF. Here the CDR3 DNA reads TGTGCCAGTAGTCCGGACAGGGTGAATTCACCCCTCCACTTT.

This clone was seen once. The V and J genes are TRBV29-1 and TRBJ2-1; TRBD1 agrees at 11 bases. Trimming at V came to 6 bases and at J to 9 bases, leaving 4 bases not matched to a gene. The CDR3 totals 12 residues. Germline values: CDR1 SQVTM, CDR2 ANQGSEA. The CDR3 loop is CSVRTGGIEQFF. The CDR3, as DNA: TGCAGCGTCAGGACAGGGGGCATTGAGCAGTTCTTC.

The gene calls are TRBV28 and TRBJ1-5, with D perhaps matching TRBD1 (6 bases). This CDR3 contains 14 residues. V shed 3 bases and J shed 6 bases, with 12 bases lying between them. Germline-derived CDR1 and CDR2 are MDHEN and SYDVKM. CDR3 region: CASSFTGSGQPQHF. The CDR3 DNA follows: TGTGCCAGCAGTTTTACAGGGTCGGGTCAGCCCCAGCATTTT.

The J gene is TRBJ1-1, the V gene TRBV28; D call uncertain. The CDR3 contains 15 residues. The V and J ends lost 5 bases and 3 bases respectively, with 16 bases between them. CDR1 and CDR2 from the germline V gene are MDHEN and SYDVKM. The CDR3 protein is CASSPPRVKDTEAFF. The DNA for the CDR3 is TGTGCCAGCAGTCCCCCCCGGGTCAAGGACACTGAAGCTTTCTTT.

CDR3 nucleotides: TGTGCCACCAGCAGAGATACAGGGGCCACAGATACGCAGTATTTT. It specifies CATSRDTGATDTQYF. The V gene is TRBV15, the J gene TRBJ2-3; 7 bases are shared with TRBD1. V lost 0 bases to trimming and J lost 2 bases; unmatched junction nucleotides: 2. From germline, CDR1 is LNHNV and CDR2 YYDKDF (reference sequence). The CDR3 runs 15 residues.

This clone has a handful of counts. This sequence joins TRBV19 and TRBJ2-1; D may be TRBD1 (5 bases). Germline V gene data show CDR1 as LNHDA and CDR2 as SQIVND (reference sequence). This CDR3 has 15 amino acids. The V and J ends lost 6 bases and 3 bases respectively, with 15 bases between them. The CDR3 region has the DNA TGTGCCAGTAGGGGGCCAGGGTCAGTCTACAATGAGCAGTTCTTC. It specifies CASRGPGSVYNEQFF.

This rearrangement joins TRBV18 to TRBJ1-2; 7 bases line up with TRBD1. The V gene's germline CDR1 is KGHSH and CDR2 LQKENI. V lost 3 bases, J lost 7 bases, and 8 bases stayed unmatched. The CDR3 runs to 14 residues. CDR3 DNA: TGTGCCAGCTCACCCAATGGACAGGTCGGTGGCTACACCTTC. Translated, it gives CASSPNGQVGGYTF.

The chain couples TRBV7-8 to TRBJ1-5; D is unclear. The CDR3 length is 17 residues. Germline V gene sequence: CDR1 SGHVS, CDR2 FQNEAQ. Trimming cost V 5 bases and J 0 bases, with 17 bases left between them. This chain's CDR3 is CASSPSRGGDSNQPQHF. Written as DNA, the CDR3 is TGTGCCAGCAGCCCCTCCCGGGGAGGTGATAGCAATCAGCCCCAGCATTTT.

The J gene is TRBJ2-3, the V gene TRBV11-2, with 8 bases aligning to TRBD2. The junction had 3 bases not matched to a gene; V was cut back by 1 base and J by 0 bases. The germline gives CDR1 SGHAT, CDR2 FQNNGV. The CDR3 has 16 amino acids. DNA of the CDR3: TGTGCCAGCAGCTTAGCCGGGGGGGGGAGCACAGATACGCAGTATTTT. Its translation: CASSLAGGGSTDTQYF.

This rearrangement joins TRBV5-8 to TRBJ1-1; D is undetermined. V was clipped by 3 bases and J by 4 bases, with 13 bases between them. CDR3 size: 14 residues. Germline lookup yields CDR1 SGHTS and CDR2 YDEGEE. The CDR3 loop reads CASSSPFYSTEAFF. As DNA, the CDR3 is TGTGCCAGCAGCTCCCCTTTCTACTCCACTGAAGCTTTCTTT.

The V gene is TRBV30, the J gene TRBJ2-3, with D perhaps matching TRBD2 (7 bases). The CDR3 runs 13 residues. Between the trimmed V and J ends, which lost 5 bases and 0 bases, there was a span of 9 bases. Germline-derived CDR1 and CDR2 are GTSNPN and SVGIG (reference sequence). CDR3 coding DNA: TGTGCCTGGGGGAGGGGGAGCACAGATACGCAGTATTTT. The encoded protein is CAWGRGSTDTQYF.

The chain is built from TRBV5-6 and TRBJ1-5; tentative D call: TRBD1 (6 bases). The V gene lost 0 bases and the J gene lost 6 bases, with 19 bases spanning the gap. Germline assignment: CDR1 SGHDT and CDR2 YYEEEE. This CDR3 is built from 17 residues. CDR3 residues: CASSLEGSGGPSQPQHF. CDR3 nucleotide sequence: TGTGCCAGCAGCTTGGAGGGTAGCGGGGGGCCTAGTCAGCCCCAGCATTTT.

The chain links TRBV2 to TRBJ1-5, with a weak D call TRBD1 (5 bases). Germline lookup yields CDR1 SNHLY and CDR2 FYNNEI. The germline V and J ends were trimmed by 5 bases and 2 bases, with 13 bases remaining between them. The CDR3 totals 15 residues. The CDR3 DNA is TGTGCCAGCAGTCTAGGGGTGATCGGCAATCAGCCCCAGCATTTT. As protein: CASSLGVIGNQPQHF.

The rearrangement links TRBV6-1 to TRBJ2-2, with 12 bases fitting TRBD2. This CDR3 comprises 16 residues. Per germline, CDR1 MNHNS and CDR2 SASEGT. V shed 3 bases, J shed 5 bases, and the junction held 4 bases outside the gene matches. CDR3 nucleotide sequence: TGTGCCAGCAGTGAGCTAGCGGGGGGGCTAACCGGGGAGCTGTTTTTT. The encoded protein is CASSELAGGLTGELFF.

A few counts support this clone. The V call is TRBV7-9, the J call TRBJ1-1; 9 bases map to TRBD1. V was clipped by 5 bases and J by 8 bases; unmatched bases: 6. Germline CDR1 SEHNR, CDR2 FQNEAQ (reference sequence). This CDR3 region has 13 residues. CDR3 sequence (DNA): TGTGCCAGCAGCCAGGGACAGGGAGGGGAAGCTTTCTTT. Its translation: CASSQGQGGEAFF.

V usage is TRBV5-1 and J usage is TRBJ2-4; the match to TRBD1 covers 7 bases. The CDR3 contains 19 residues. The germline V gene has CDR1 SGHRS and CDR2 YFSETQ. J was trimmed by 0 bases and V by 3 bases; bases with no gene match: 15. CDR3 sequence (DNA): TGCGCCAGCAGCTCGTATACCGGGACAGCAAACCTAGCCAAAAACATTCAGTACTTC. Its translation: CASSSYTGTANLAKNIQYF.